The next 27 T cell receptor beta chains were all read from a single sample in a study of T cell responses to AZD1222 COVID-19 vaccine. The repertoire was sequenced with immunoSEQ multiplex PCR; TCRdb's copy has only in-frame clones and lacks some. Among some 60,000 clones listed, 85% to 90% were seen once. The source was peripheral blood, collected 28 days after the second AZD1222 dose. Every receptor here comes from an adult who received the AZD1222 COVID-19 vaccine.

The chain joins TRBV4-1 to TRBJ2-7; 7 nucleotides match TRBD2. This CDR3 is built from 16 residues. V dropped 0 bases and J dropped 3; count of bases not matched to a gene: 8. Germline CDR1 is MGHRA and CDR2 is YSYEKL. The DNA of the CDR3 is TGCGCCAGCAGCCAAGAAATTGGCCAGCGGGACTACGAGCAGTACTTC. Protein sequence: CASSQEIGQRDYEQYF.

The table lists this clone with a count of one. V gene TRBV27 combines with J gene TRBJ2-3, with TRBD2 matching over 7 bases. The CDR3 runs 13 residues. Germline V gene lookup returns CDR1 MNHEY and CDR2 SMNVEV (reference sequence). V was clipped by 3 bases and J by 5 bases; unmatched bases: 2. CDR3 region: CASSFREGDTQYF. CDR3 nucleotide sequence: TGTGCCAGCAGTTTCAGGGAGGGAGATACGCAGTATTTT.

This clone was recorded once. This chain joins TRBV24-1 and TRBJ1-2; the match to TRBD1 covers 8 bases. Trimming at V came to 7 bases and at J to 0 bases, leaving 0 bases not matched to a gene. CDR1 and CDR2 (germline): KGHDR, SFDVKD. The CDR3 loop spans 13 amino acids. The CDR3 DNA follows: TGTGCCACCAGGGGACAGGCTAACTATGGCTACACCTTC. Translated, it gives CATRGQANYGYTF.

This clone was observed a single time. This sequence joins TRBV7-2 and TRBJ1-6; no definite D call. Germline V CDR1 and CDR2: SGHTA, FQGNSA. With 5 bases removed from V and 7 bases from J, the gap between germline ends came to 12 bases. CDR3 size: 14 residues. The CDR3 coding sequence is TGTGCCAGCAGCCTTATACGGTTAAATTCACCCCTCCACTTT. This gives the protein CASSLIRLNSPLHF.

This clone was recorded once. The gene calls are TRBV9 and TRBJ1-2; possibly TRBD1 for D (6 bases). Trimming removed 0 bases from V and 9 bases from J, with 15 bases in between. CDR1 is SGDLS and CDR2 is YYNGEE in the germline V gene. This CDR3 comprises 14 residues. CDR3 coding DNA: TGTGCCAGCAGCGTAGACAGGGTAGCTCGGAGCTACACCTTC. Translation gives CASSVDRVARSYTF. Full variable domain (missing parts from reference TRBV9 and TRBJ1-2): DSGVTQTPKHLITATGQRVTLRCSPRSGDLSVYWYQQSLDQGLQFLIQYYNGEERAKGNILERFSAQQFPDLHSELNLSSLELGDSALYFCASSVDRVARSYTFGSGTRLTVV.

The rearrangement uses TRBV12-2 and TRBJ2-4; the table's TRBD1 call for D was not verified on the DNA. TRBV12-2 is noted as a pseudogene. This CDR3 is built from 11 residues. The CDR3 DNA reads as TGTGCAAGTCGCTTAGAATGGGGCGTGTACTTC. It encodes CASRLEWGVYF.

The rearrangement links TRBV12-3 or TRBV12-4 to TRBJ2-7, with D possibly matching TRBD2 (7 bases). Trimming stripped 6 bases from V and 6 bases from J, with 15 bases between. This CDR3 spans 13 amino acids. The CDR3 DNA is TGTGCCAGCAGCCGGAGGGGGGGTGGCGAGCAGTACTTC. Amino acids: CASSRRGGGEQYF.

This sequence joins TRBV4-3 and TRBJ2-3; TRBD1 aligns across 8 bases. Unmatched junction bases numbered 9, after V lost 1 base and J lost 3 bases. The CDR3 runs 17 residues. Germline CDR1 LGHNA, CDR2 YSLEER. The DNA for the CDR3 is TGCGCCAGCAGCCAAGCCGCACCAGGACAGGGAACAGATACGCAGTATTTT. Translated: CASSQAAPGQGTDTQYF.

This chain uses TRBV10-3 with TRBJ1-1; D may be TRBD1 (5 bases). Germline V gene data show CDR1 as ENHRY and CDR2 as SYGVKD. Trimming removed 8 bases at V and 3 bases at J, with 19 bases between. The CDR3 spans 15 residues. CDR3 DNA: TGTGCCATCCAATCCGACGGGGGGTGGGACACTGAAGCTTTCTTT. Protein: CAIQSDGGWDTEAFF.

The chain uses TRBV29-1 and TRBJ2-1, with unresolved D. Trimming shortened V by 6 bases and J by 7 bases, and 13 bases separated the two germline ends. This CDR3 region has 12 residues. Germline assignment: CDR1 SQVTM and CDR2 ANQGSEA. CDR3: CSVQPGGNEQFF. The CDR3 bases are TGCAGCGTCCAACCGGGTGGGAATGAGCAGTTCTTC.

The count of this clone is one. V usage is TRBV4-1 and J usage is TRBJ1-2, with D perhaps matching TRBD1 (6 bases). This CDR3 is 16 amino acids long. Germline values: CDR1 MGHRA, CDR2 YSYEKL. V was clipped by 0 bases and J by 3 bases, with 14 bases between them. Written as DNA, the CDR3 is TGCGCCAGCAGCCAAGAGGCTGCAGGGGCTTACTATGGCTACACCTTC. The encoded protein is CASSQEAAGAYYGYTF.

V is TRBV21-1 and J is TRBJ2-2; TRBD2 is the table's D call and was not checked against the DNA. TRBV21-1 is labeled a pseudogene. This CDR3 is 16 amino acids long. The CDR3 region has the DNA TGTGCCAGCAGCAAGCTGAGCGGGGACACCACCGGGGAGCTGTTTTTT. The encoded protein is CASSKLSGDTTGELFF.

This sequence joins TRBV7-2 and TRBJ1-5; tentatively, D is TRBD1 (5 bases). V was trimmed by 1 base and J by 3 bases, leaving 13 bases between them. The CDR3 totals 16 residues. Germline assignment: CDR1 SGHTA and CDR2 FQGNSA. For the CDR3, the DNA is TGTGCCAGCAGCTTAGTATCCCACAGGATCAATCAGCCCCAGCATTTT. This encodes CASSLVSHRINQPQHF.

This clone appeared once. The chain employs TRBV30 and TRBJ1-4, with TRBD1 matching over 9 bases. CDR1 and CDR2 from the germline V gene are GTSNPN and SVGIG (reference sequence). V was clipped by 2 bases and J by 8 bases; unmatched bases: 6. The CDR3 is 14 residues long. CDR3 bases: TGTGCCTGGAGTATACAGGGGGCAGGAGAAAAACTGTTTTTT. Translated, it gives CAWSIQGAGEKLFF. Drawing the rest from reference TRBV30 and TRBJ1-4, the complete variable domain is SQTIHQWPATLVQPVGSPLSLECTVEGTSNPNLYWYRQAAGRGLQLLFYSVGIGQISSEVPQNLSASRPQDRQFILSSKKLLLSDSGFYLCAWSIQGAGEKLFFGSGTQLSVL.

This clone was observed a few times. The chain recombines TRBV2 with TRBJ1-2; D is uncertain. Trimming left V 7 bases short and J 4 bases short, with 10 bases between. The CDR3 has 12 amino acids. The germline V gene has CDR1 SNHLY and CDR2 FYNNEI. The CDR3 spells CASIYGPYGYTF. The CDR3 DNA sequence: TGTGCCAGCATATACGGGCCCTATGGCTACACCTTC.

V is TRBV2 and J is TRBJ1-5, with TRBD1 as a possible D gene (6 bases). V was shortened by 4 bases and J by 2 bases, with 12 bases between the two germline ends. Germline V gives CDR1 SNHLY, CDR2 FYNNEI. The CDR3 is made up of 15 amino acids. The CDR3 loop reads CASSGATGGNQPQHF. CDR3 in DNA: TGTGCCAGCAGTGGCGCGACAGGAGGCAATCAGCCCCAGCATTTT.

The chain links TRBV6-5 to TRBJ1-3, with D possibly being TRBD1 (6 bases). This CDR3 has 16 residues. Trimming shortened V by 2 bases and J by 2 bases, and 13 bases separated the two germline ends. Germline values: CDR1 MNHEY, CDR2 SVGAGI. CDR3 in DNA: TGTGCCAGCAGTTACAGCGCCAGGGGCACTGGAAACACCATATATTTT. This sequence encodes CASSYSARGTGNTIYF.

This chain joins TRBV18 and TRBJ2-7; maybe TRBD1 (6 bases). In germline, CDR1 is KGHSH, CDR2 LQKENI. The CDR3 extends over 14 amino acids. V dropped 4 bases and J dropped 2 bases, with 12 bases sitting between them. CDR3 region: CASSRDTGAYEQYF. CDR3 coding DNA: TGTGCCAGCTCACGGGACACTGGAGCCTACGAGCAGTACTTC.

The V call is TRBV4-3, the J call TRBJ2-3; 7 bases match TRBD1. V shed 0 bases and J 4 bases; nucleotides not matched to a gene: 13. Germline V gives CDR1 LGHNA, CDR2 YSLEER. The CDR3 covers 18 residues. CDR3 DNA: TGCGCCAGCAGCCAAGAGAAGGGGGCTCCTGTTCGCCCAGATACGCAGTATTTT. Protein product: CASSQEKGAPVRPDTQYF.

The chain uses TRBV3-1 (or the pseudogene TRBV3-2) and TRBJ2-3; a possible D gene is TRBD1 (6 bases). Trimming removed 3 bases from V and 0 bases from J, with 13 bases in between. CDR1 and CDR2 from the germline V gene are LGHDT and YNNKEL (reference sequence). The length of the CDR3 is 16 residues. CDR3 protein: CASSHLGQASTDTQYF. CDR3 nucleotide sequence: TGTGCCAGCAGCCACTTGGGACAAGCAAGCACAGATACGCAGTATTTT.

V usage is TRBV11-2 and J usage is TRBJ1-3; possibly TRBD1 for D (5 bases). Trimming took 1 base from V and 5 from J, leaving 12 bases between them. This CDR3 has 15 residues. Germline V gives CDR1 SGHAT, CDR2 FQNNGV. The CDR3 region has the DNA TGTGCCAGCAGCTTAGGTCGGGACGGGAGAAACACCATATATTTT. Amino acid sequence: CASSLGRDGRNTIYF.

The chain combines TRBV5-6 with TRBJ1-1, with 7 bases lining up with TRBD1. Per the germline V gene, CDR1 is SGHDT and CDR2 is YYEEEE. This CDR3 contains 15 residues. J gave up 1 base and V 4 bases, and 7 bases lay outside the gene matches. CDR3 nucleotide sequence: TGTGCCAGCAGCCCAGGGGGGAGAAAGAACACTGAAGCTTTCTTT. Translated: CASSPGGRKNTEAFF.

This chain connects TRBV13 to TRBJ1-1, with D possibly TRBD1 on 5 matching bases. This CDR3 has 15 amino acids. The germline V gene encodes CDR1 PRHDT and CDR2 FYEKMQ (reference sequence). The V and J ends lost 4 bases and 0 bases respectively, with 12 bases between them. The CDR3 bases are TGTGCCAGCAGCTCCCCACAGGACCTGAACACTGAAGCTTTCTTT. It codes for CASSSPQDLNTEAFF.

The CDR3 sequence is CASSLFPGNTEAFF. The CDR3 nucleotides read TGTGCCAGCAGCCTATTTCCAGGGAACACTGAAGCTTTCTTT. The V call is TRBV14, the J call TRBJ1-1, with unresolved D. This CDR3 has 14 amino acids. Between the trimmed V and J ends, which lost 4 bases and 1 base, there was a span of 10 bases. Germline loops: CDR1 SGHDN, CDR2 FVKESK.

Here the CDR3 DNA reads TGTGCCAGCAGCGTAGGTACAAATAGCAATCAGCCCCAGCATTTT. It codes for CASSVGTNSNQPQHF. This chain joins TRBV9 and TRBJ1-5, with D unclear. In germline, CDR1 is SGDLS, CDR2 YYNGEE. Trimming cost V 0 bases and J 0 bases, with 7 bases left between them. The CDR3 totals 15 residues.

The CDR3 region has the DNA TGTGCCTCGAAGGGACAAAATAATTCACCCCTCCACTTT. Protein sequence: CASKGQNNSPLHF. The chain uses TRBV12-3 or TRBV12-4 and TRBJ1-6; D may be TRBD1 (6 bases). This CDR3 contains 13 residues. V dropped 11 bases and J dropped 5 bases, with 13 bases sitting between them.

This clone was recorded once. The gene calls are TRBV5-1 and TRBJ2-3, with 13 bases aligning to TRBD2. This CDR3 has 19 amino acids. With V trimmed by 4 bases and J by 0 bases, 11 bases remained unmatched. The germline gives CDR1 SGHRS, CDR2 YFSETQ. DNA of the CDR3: TGCGCCAGCAGCGCCGGGACTAGCGGGGCGAAGGCGAGCACAGATACGCAGTATTTT. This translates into CASSAGTSGAKASTDTQYF.